What follows is one T cell receptor beta chain and its context. What it binds is not known. The time point: week 47, end of study. The investigators gave 300 ug of mutant IDH1 20-mer peptide in each vaccine dose, together with topical imiquimod. The J segment lost 4 bases and the V segment lost 6 bases, leaving 8 bases of the junction unmatched. The CDR3 is made up of 15 amino acids. Germline V lookup: CDR1 KGHSH, CDR2 LQKENI. The sample is drawn from a study of a mutant IDH1 vaccine in newly diagnosed glioma. Method: immunoSEQ multiplex PCR; TCRdb's copy keeps in-frame clones and lacks some. Among about 94,000 clones, nearly 90% were seen once, and the ten largest hold 0.6% to 0.95%.

The sequence was collected from a woman between 50 and 59 years old with glioma. The gene calls are TRBV18 and TRBJ1-5; 8 positions agree with TRBD1. The sequencing here drew on PBMCs, taken from a glioma patient whose treatment included an IDH1 peptide vaccine. CDR3: CASSPGTGPNQPQHF. The CDR3 DNA sequence: TGTGCCAGCTCGCCAGGGACAGGCCCAAATCAGCCCCAGCATTTT. Together with reference TRBV18 and TRBJ1-5, the CDR3 gives the full variable domain: NAGVMQNPRHLVRRRGQEARLRCSPMKGHSHVYWYRQLPEEGLKFMVYLQKENIIDESGMPKERFSAEFPKEGPSILRIQQVVRGDSAAYFCASSPGTGPNQPQHFGDGTRLSIL.